This is a list of T cell receptor beta chains from one sample in a study of cytomegalovirus exposure and HLA in healthy donors. The protocol was immunoSEQ multiplex PCR, while the TCRdb copy is restricted to in-frame clones and leaves out a portion. The profile covers about 190,000 clones, with more than 75% appearing a single time and around 1.4% taken by the ten largest. The sequencing input was PBMCs. These receptors originate from a woman in her 50s in good health and CMV-seronegative. Each CDR3 is given without its conserved first and last residue. Each record gives: J gene, CDR3 length, V gene, CDR3 protein.

j_call: TRBJ2-3
cdr3_length: 17
v_call: TRBV4-3
cdr3_aa: ASSQDPSASGPALDTQY

j_call: TRBJ2-2
cdr3_length: 13
v_call: TRBV27
cdr3_aa: ASRRGRGDTGELF

j_call: TRBJ1-3
cdr3_length: 12
v_call: TRBV28
cdr3_aa: ASSSDRVGNTIY

j_call: TRBJ2-3
cdr3_length: 14
v_call: TRBV5-4
cdr3_aa: ASSLVGGRSTDTQY

j_call: TRBJ1-4
cdr3_length: 17
v_call: TRBV5-6
cdr3_aa: ASSLVGTGSFATNEKLF

j_call: TRBJ2-1
cdr3_length: 13
v_call: TRBV4-3
cdr3_aa: ASSQDRDYYNEQF

j_call: TRBJ2-3
cdr3_length: 15
v_call: TRBV19
cdr3_aa: ASSIEGLAGAEDTQY

j_call: TRBJ1-3
cdr3_length: 13
v_call: TRBV7-9
cdr3_aa: ASSKNTGTGNTIY

j_call: TRBJ2-3
cdr3_length: 13
v_call: TRBV28
cdr3_aa: ASSDRGSYTDTQY

j_call: TRBJ1-2
cdr3_length: 11
v_call: TRBV7-6
cdr3_aa: ASSLMAGSGYT

j_call: TRBJ2-3
cdr3_length: 12
v_call: TRBV2
cdr3_aa: ASSQTGITDTQY

j_call: TRBJ2-7
cdr3_length: 11
v_call: TRBV9
cdr3_aa: ASSQTGGYEQY

j_call: TRBJ2-7
cdr3_length: 13
v_call: TRBV28
cdr3_aa: ASSLPSGRAVEQY

j_call: TRBJ2-3
cdr3_length: 11
v_call: TRBV19
cdr3_aa: ASRLAGTDTQY

j_call: TRBJ2-7
cdr3_length: 11
v_call: TRBV9
cdr3_aa: ASSVGPPYEQY

j_call: TRBJ1-3
cdr3_length: 16
v_call: TRBV18
cdr3_aa: ASSPRPFGTDSGNTIY

j_call: -
cdr3_length: 12
v_call: TRBV15
cdr3_aa: ATSTSGLVYEQY